The clone carrying this TCR beta chain was recorded a few times. The sample originates from a study of human T cells and chemical hapten exposure. Study details: The patients, most of them female, presented with alopecia areata, totalis or universalis.

Germline CDR1 is MGHRA and CDR2 is YSYEKL. This CDR3 has 15 residues. The V end lost 2 bases, the J end lost 0 bases, and 10 bases lay between the germline ends. Noted time point: patch test 3, about 24 weeks after DPC sensitization. As for treatment: therapeutic diphenylcyclopropenone sensitization with weekly scalp DPC. A single record per CDR3 protein comes from TCRdb applying MiXCR to the RACE reads. The table records roughly 200,000 distinct CDR3 sequences, 20% to 25% of them present only once. The V gene is TRBV4-1, the J gene TRBJ1-2; D might be TRBD1 (5 bases). This receptor was identified in a woman in her thirties or forties with alopecia areata. Some clones in this sample may be carry-over from other donors' samples. The sequencing here drew on whole blood, taken in connection with sensitization to the hapten diphenylcyclopropenone (DPC). CDR3: CASSQQGSTNYGYTF. Written as DNA, the CDR3 is TGCGCCAGCAGCCAACAGGGTTCGACTAACTATGGCTACACCTTC.